The 28 T cell receptor beta chains below come from one sample, sequenced in a study of T-cell reconstitution after alpha-beta-depleted transplantation in children. For TCRbeta, the library was prepared with unique molecular identifiers. TCRdb reprocessed the PCR reads via MiXCR and lists one record per CDR3 protein. The sample records about 580,000 distinct CDR3 sequences, under 30% being singletons. Here the sequenced sample was PBMCs, mostly from graft donor cells, taken 360 days after TCRalphabeta/CD19-depleted stem cell transplant. The receptors here all came from a boy younger than two who had a stem cell transplant for acute myeloid leukemia, so the T cells may come from the graft donor.

Many counts were recorded for this clonotype. The chain recombines TRBV6-5 with TRBJ2-4; the D gene is possibly TRBD1 (5 bases). The V end lost 8 bases, the J end lost 6 bases, and 14 bases lay between the germline ends. The CDR3 has 13 amino acids. From germline, CDR1 is MNHEY and CDR2 SVGAGI. CDR3 region: CASHSSRGNIQYF. Written as DNA, the CDR3 is TGTGCCAGCCATTCCTCAAGGGGAAACATTCAGTACTTC.

V is TRBV7-3 and J is TRBJ2-7, with 10 bases lining up with TRBD2. Germline CDR1 reads SGHTA; CDR2 reads FQGTGA. Germline trimming cut 2 bases from V and 2 bases from J; bases unmatched to any gene: 21. The CDR3 consists of 21 residues. The CDR3 spells CASSLRTTLYNLAGGAYEQYF. DNA of the CDR3: TGTGCCAGCAGCTTACGTACAACCCTATACAACTTAGCGGGGGGTGCCTACGAGCAGTACTTC.

This clonotype was observed at least ten times. This chain links TRBV5-1 with TRBJ2-5, with D perhaps matching TRBD2 (7 bases). The CDR3 has 15 amino acids. Per germline, CDR1 SGHRS and CDR2 YFSETQ. Between the trimmed V and J ends, which lost 1 base and 1 base, there was a span of 11 bases. The CDR3 loop is CASSLSRGPQETQYF. The CDR3 nucleotides read TGCGCCAGCAGCTTGTCGCGGGGGCCCCAAGAGACCCAGTACTTC.

CDR3 sequence: CASSSPRAVGGEETQYF. The DNA for the CDR3 is TGTGCCAGCAGCTCTCCACGGGCCGTGGGCGGGGAAGAGACCCAGTACTTC. This sequence joins TRBV7-9 and TRBJ2-5; TRBD2 is a possible D gene (6 bases). The CDR3 has 17 residues. Germline CDR1 SEHNR, CDR2 FQNEAQ (reference sequence). V was shortened by 4 bases and J by 3 bases, with 21 bases between the two germline ends.

The chain combines TRBV10-3 with TRBJ2-5; D is perhaps TRBD2 (6 bases). The length of the CDR3 is 16 residues. CDR1 is ENHRY, CDR2 SYGVKD, per germline. Trimming removed 0 bases from V and 3 bases from J, with 14 bases in between. This CDR3 reads CAISESRGYSKETQYF. Here the CDR3 DNA reads TGTGCCATCAGTGAGTCGCGGGGATACAGTAAAGAGACCCAGTACTTC.

This chain links TRBV7-3 with TRBJ2-1; D may be TRBD1 (5 bases). Germline values: CDR1 SGHTA, CDR2 FQGTGA. The CDR3 extends over 13 amino acids. V lost 5 bases and J 8 bases, leaving 13 bases between the germline ends. This chain's CDR3 is CASSHPGHDEQFF. CDR3 nucleotides: TGTGCCAGCAGCCACCCAGGGCACGATGAGCAGTTCTTC.

This clonotype was picked up many times. This chain joins TRBV18 and TRBJ2-1; D might be TRBD2 (6 bases). Trimming stripped 7 bases from V and 3 bases from J, with 16 bases between. Germline loops: CDR1 KGHSH, CDR2 LQKENI. CDR3 length: 15 residues. Here the CDR3 reads CASLANAGGYNEQFF. The CDR3 coding sequence is TGTGCCAGCTTAGCCAACGCCGGGGGCTACAATGAGCAGTTCTTC.

The chain links TRBV5-1 to TRBJ2-1, with TRBD1 matching 8 bases. Losses at the gene ends were 1 base for V and 1 base for J; bases not matched to a gene: 1. CDR1 SGHRS and CDR2 YFSETQ come from the germline V gene. The CDR3 consists of 15 residues. This chain's CDR3 is CASSLNRGSYNEQFF. The CDR3 region has the DNA TGCGCCAGCAGCTTGAACAGGGGGTCCTACAATGAGCAGTTCTTC.

This clonotype was picked up a small number of times. The rearrangement joins TRBV7-2 to TRBJ2-3; the match to TRBD2 covers 13 bases. Germline CDR1 and CDR2: SGHTA and FQGNSA. The CDR3 is 16 residues long. Losses at the gene ends were 5 bases for V and 4 bases for J; bases not matched to a gene: 6. As DNA, the CDR3 is TGTGCCAGCAGCATCCTACTAGCGGGGGGGGCAGATACGCAGTATTTT. Translating gives CASSILLAGGADTQYF.

This clonotype was seen a handful of times. This sequence joins TRBV20-1 and TRBJ2-2; TRBD1 is a possible D gene (5 bases). The CDR3 extends over 13 amino acids. Trimming removed 3 bases from V and 0 bases from J, with 5 bases in between. Germline V gene lookup returns CDR1 DFQATT and CDR2 SNEGSKA (reference sequence). The CDR3 DNA reads as TGCAGTGCTAGGGGGCCGAACACCGGGGAGCTGTTTTTT. Translating it yields CSARGPNTGELFF.

The table lists this clonotype with a few counts. This chain links TRBV5-1 with TRBJ2-7, with a possible D match to TRBD1 (6 bases). This CDR3 is built from 16 residues. V was cut by 0 bases and J by 7 bases, with 20 bases left in between. The germline V gene has CDR1 SGHRS and CDR2 YFSETQ. The CDR3 loop reads CASSLVEGGPTEEQYV. The CDR3 DNA reads as TGCGCCAGCAGCTTGGTGGAAGGGGGACCCACGGAAGAGCAGTACGTC.

This clonotype was seen only once. The chain links TRBV20-1 to TRBJ1-4; 7 positions agree with TRBD1. There are 17 residues in the CDR3. After removal of 0 bases from V and 6 bases from J, the junction contained 13 bases not matched to a gene. Germline CDR1 DFQATT, CDR2 SNEGSKA (reference sequence). DNA of the CDR3: TGCAGTGCTAGAGATTTAGCCAGGACAGGAACGGATGAAAAACTGTTTTTT. Translating it yields CSARDLARTGTDEKLFF.

This clonotype was seen more than once but under ten times. This chain uses TRBV20-1 with TRBJ1-2; 8 bases agree with TRBD1. The CDR3 is 14 residues long. Germline trimming cut 3 bases from V and 2 bases from J; bases unmatched to any gene: 5. Germline CDR1 and CDR2: DFQATT and SNEGSKA (reference sequence). For the CDR3, the DNA is TGCAGTGCTAGCTCAGCAGGGGGCAACTATGGCTACACCTTC. This encodes CSASSAGGNYGYTF.

Ten or more counts support this clonotype. The chain couples TRBV29-1 to TRBJ1-2; unclear D gene. The V gene lost 4 bases and the J gene lost 2 bases, with 8 bases spanning the gap. This CDR3 has 12 residues. Germline V gene data show CDR1 as SQVTM and CDR2 as ANQGSEA. The CDR3 is CSVAPGNYGYTF. CDR3 sequence (DNA): TGCAGCGTTGCGCCAGGCAACTATGGCTACACCTTC.

This sequence joins TRBV18 and TRBJ2-7; the D is unclear. The germline gives CDR1 KGHSH, CDR2 LQKENI. The CDR3 is 15 amino acids. Between the trimmed V and J ends, which lost 2 bases and 0 bases, there was a span of 11 bases. The CDR3 here is CASSPGSISSYEQYF. CDR3 nucleotides: TGTGCCAGCTCACCAGGCAGTATCAGCTCCTACGAGCAGTACTTC.

This chain joins TRBV12-3 or TRBV12-4 and TRBJ2-5; 12 nucleotides match TRBD2. The CDR3 is made up of 17 amino acids. V was clipped by 5 bases and J by 6 bases; unmatched bases: 13. In DNA form, the CDR3 reads TGTGCCAGCAGTCCCCTAGCGGGGGGGCTCCATTCGAAGACCCAGTACTTC. Protein: CASSPLAGGLHSKTQYF.

The CDR3, as DNA: TGTGCCAGCGGCTTGTGGGACTTATCCTCTGGGGCCAACGTCCTGACTTTC. This sequence encodes CASGLWDLSSGANVLTF. The V gene is TRBV3-1, the J gene TRBJ2-6; a possible D gene is TRBD2 (6 bases). Trimming removed 8 bases from V and 0 bases from J, with 17 bases in between. Germline CDR1 LGHDT, CDR2 YNNKEL (reference sequence). The CDR3 extends over 17 amino acids.

The chain combines TRBV15 with TRBJ2-7; perhaps TRBD2 as D (7 bases). V was pared by 4 bases and J by 2 bases, with 12 bases between. The V gene's germline CDR1 is LNHNV and CDR2 YYDKDF (reference sequence). The CDR3 is 14 amino acids. The CDR3 region has the DNA TGTGCCACCAGCAACGGGGGGCGTACCTACGAGCAGTACTTC. Protein product: CATSNGGRTYEQYF.

The chain has TRBV25-1 and TRBJ2-5, with D perhaps assigned TRBD1 or TRBD2 (5 bases each). This CDR3 comprises 14 residues. Trimming pared 5 bases from V and 5 bases from J, leaving 15 bases between. CDR1 MGHDK and CDR2 SYGVNS come from the germline V gene. The CDR3 reads CASSSPLGPETQYF. CDR3 DNA sequence: TGTGCCAGCAGTTCACCCTTGGGACCTGAGACCCAGTACTTC.

In its sample, this clonotype was seen many times. V and J are TRBV6-2 or TRBV6-3 and TRBJ2-3; the match to TRBD2 covers 11 bases. CDR3 length: 17 residues. The V gene's germline CDR1 is MNHEY and CDR2 SVGEGT. After removal of 2 bases from V and 5 bases from J, the junction contained 9 bases not matched to a gene. CDR3 DNA sequence: TGTGCCAGCAGTTACAGTCTTAGCGGGGGGGATCAAGATACGCAGTATTTT. Protein: CASSYSLSGGDQDTQYF.

CDR3 sequence reads: CSARVGTGDNQPQHF. The CDR3 coding sequence is TGCAGTGCTAGAGTAGGGACTGGGGATAATCAGCCCCAGCATTTT. The V and J genes are TRBV20-1 and TRBJ1-5; a weak D match, TRBD1 (5 bases). The germline V gene has CDR1 DFQATT and CDR2 SNEGSKA (reference sequence). The CDR3 totals 15 residues. V was pared by 1 base and J by 4 bases, with 14 bases between.

This chain links TRBV29-1 with TRBJ2-3; 9 bases are a match to TRBD2. Germline V gene lookup returns CDR1 SQVTM and CDR2 ANQGSEA. Trimming took 3 bases from V and 5 from J; bases not matched to a gene: 12. The CDR3 runs 16 residues. Here the CDR3 DNA reads TGCAGCGTTGAGGGGGTGGCGGGGGGGAAGGAAGATACGCAGTATTTT. Its translation is CSVEGVAGGKEDTQYF.

The V and J genes are TRBV6-1 and TRBJ1-1; D is unresolved. This CDR3 has 14 residues. Trimming cost V 6 bases and J 0 bases, with 11 bases left between them. Germline loops: CDR1 MNHNS, CDR2 SASEGT. This chain's CDR3 is CASSKDGVNTEAFF. Here the CDR3 DNA reads TGTGCCAGCAGCAAAGACGGAGTGAACACTGAAGCTTTCTTT.

J is TRBJ2-7 and V is TRBV2; possible D gene TRBD1, 6 bases. The CDR3 spans 13 residues. Germline CDR1 reads SNHLY; CDR2 reads FYNNEI. Trimming left V 2 bases short and J 2 bases short, with 7 bases between. As DNA, the CDR3 is TGTGCCAGCAGTGAATGGACAGCCTACGAGCAGTACTTC. Translating gives CASSEWTAYEQYF.

This clonotype was recorded many times. The V call is TRBV7-2, the J call TRBJ2-5; 14 nucleotides match TRBD2. Germline CDR1 and CDR2: SGHTA and FQGNSA. The CDR3 is made up of 16 amino acids. V lost 5 bases to trimming and J lost 4 bases; unmatched junction nucleotides: 6. CDR3 DNA sequence: TGTGCCAGCAGCACCATGACTAGCGGGGGGGGAGAGACCCAGTACTTC. Protein product: CASSTMTSGGGETQYF.

The chain employs TRBV20-1 and TRBJ2-3; TRBD2 might be the D (7 bases). Trimming cost V 4 bases and J 5 bases, with 13 bases left between them. From germline, CDR1 is DFQATT and CDR2 SNEGSKA (reference sequence). This CDR3 has 13 residues. For the CDR3, the DNA is TGCAGTGCTACCGGGGGGCCTGGAGATACGCAGTATTTT. As protein: CSATGGPGDTQYF.

Turning to this clonotype: Germline and junction disagree at one end, which may indicate a read error. This chain links TRBV7-3 with TRBJ2-1, with 9 bases matching TRBD2. CDR1 SGHTA and CDR2 FQGTGA come from the germline V gene. The CDR3 sequence is 15 residues long. The CDR3 spells CASSLTGGGAYEQFF. The CDR3 DNA sequence: TGTGCCAGCAGCCTAACTGGCGGGGGGGCATATGAGCAGTTCTTC.

The chain has TRBV12-3 or TRBV12-4 and TRBJ1-1, with D possibly matching TRBD1 (6 bases). The CDR3 totals 14 residues. V gave up 4 bases and J gave up 4 bases, with 13 bases separating them. The CDR3 here is CASSWGRGATEAFF. The DNA of the CDR3 is TGTGCCAGCAGTTGGGGACGGGGGGCCACTGAAGCTTTCTTT.